These T cell receptor beta chains were read from a single sample in a study of regulatory T cells in long-lasting Graves disease. MiXCR, applied by TCRdb to the multiplex PCR reads, yields one record per CDR3 protein. Of around 430,000 distinct CDR3 sequences detected, around a fifth appear once; the ten largest clones hold around 14%. Sequencing used peripheral blood mononuclear cells (PBMCs), obtained when the disease was refractory, from a patient treated with antithyroid drugs. These receptors all stem from a female donor with Graves disease. CDR3s include the opening cysteine and the closing phenylalanine or tryptophan. A D gene is named only where the DNA matches it firmly. For some rows the clone size is stated as once, few or many, or as a class when expanded; others skip it.

v_gene	d_gene	j_gene	abundance	CDR3aa	CDR3nt
TRBV20-1	.	TRBJ2-1	.	CSARTAWERGSYNEQFF	TGCAGTGCTAGGACGGCCTGGGAGAGGGGGTCCTACAATGAGCAGTTCTTC
TRBV28	.	TRBJ1-6	many	CASSLTGDNSPLHF	TGTGCCAGCAGTTTAACCGGAGACAATTCACCCCTCCACTTT
TRBV29-1	.	TRBJ2-7	many	CSVEAAAYEQYF	TGCAGCGTTGAAGCGGCAGCCTACGAGCAGTACTTC
TRBV2	.	TRBJ2-7	few	CASSGGGHYEQYF	TGTGCCAGCAGTGGTGGGGGGCACTACGAGCAGTACTTC
TRBV6-2/TRBV6-3	TRBD2	TRBJ2-7	.	CATSASGGAPRSYEQYF	TGTGCCACCTCAGCCAGCGGGGGCGCCCCAAGGTCCTACGAGCAGTACTTC
TRBV14	TRBD2	TRBJ2-7	few	CASSQTRGGARYEQYF	TGTGCCAGCAGCCAAACGCGGGGAGGGGCCCGCTACGAGCAGTACTTC
TRBV6-5	TRBD2	TRBJ2-7	.	CASSYSKTSAYEQYF	TGTGCCAGCAGTTACAGTAAGACTAGCGCCTACGAGCAGTACTTC
TRBV14	.	TRBJ2-5	.	CANSQMSSAGETQYF	TGTGCCAACAGCCAAATGTCTTCGGCAGGGGAGACCCAGTACTTC
TRBV20-1	.	TRBJ1-1	many	CSARDAGNTEAFF	TGCAGTGCTAGAGATGCAGGGAACACTGAAGCTTTCTTT
TRBV7-9	TRBD1	TRBJ2-7	many	CASSFLTGTEQYF	TGTGCCAGCAGCTTCTTGACAGGGACCGAGCAGTACTTC
TRBV12-3/TRBV12-4	.	TRBJ2-1	.	CASSLAQGYYNEQFF	TGTGCCAGCAGTTTAGCCCAGGGTTACTACAATGAGCAGTTCTTC
TRBV19	TRBD2	TRBJ2-5	.	CASSITSGGQETQYF	TGTGCCAGTAGTATAACTAGCGGAGGCCAAGAGACCCAGTACTTC
TRBV4-3	.	TRBJ1-2	.	CASSRNRVSLYGYTF	TGCGCCAGCAGCCGAAACAGGGTCTCTCTCTATGGCTACACCTTC
TRBV28	.	TRBJ1-5	many	CASSPTDGSNQPQHF	TGTGCCAGCAGCCCAACGGACGGTAGCAATCAGCCCCAGCATTTT